Sequencing of this T cell receptor beta chain was carried out in a study of immune heterogeneity within non-small cell lung tumors. Worth noting for this clonotype: Its antigen remains unknown. At one boundary the junction diverges from the germline segment, which might be a read error.

Multiplex PCR with 32 V and 13 J primers amplified TCR beta CDR3. TCRdb fed the multiplex PCR reads into MiXCR, producing one record per CDR3 protein. The repertoire holds roughly 2,700 distinct CDR3 sequences, with around two fifths as singletons. Germline lookup yields CDR1 SGHNT and CDR2 YENEEA. This CDR3 is built from 16 residues. Template material comprised bulk tumor genomic DNA at around 600 ng per sample. Collection of several biopsies per primary tumor, spaced far apart, took place during surgery. The study enrolled patients with untreated, newly diagnosed non-small cell lung cancer who underwent curative surgery. The donors were patients with newly diagnosed non-small cell lung cancer undergoing curative-intent surgery. Study findings and constraints: High-frequency T-cell receptor beta clonotypes differed largely between individual patients.

The source of this sequence is a woman in her 50s with non-small cell lung cancer. The genes are TRBV11-3 and TRBJ2-7, with TRBD1 matching 7 bases. Sequencing was performed on lung tumor tissue. CDR3 region: CVSSSRETGSYYEHYF. CDR3 bases: TGTGTCAGCAGCAGTAGAGAGACAGGGAGCTACTACGAGCACTACTTC.